This TCR beta chain emerged from a study of blood T cell repertoires in COVID-19. As for the study in general: There were acute and convalescent COVID-19 samples, and they came from the United States, Italy and Spain. From T cells, B-cell-depleted T cells, or PBMCs came the material, which was cDNA or gDNA.

The CDR3 covers 15 residues. With V trimmed by 6 bases and J by 5 bases, 11 bases remained unmatched. From germline, CDR1 is MGHDK and CDR2 SYGVNS. In the source study's methods: Reference gene primers were amplified, and this amplification served to estimate nucleated cell counts. Repertoires were generated with immunoSEQ multiplex PCR, while TCRdb's copy carries only in-frame clones and drops some. The V and J calls and clone size are taken from that table; D and trimming were inferred from the DNA. The table has hundreds of thousands of clones, around 86% seen once. Enrolled during active infection, Seattle patients were then followed longitudinally.

The sequence was collected from a woman in her forties or fifties with COVID-19, enrolled during active disease. The sample comprised peripheral blood. The chain recombines TRBV25-1 with TRBJ2-5; 8 positions agree with TRBD1. CDR3 sequence (DNA): TGTGCCAGCAGACCTGACAGGGGCGGAGGGGAGACCCAGTACTTC. Protein product: CASRPDRGGGETQYF. Based on the CDR3 plus reference TRBV25-1 and TRBJ2-5, the full variable domain is EADIYQTPRYLVIGTGKKITLECSQTMGHDKMYWYQQDPGMELHLIHYSYGVNSTEKGDLSSESTVSRIRTEHFPLTLESARPSHTSQYLCASRPDRGGGETQYFGPGTRLLVL.